This T cell receptor beta chain was documented in a study of shared clonotypes between healthy human individuals. General study points: Genetic and exposure-history diversity was limited by the few donors.

Approximately 90 million PBMCs went into genomic DNA for unsorted samples. As regards this clone: The antigen remains undetermined.

CDR1 is KGHSH and CDR2 is LQKENI in the germline V gene. Trimming cost V 4 bases and J 0 bases; bases outside gene matches: 0. The CDR3 is 15 amino acids. TCRdb's copy holds only in-frame clones and misses some; the assay was immunoSEQ multiplex PCR. The sample includes more than 400,000 clones, 81% seen only once; the top ten take 12%. The receptor was derived from a woman between 40 and 50 years old in good health. Some clones in this sample may be carry-over from other donors' samples. Material: PBMCs. The rearrangement links TRBV18 to TRBJ2-3; 11 nucleotides align to TRBD2. CDR3 sequence reads: CASSRTSGSTDTQYF. Here the CDR3 DNA reads TGTGCCAGCTCACGGACTAGCGGGAGCACAGATACGCAGTATTTT.